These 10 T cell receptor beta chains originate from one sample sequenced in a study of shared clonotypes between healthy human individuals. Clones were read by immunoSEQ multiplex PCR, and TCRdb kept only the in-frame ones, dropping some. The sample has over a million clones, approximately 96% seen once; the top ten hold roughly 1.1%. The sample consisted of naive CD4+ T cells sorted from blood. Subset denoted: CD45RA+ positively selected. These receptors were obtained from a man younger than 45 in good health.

The CDR3 protein is CASSKGLAGVGNEQFF. The CDR3, as DNA: TGTGCCAGTAGTAAGGGACTAGCGGGAGTCGGTAATGAGCAGTTCTTC. V is TRBV19 and J is TRBJ2-1; 14 nucleotides line up with TRBD2. The CDR3 runs to 16 residues. Trimming removed 4 bases from V and 7 bases from J; junction bases left unmatched: 6. Germline V gene lookup returns CDR1 LNHDA and CDR2 SQIVND (reference sequence).

The CDR3 protein is CASSQNDWDEQFF. The CDR3 coding sequence is TGCGCCAGCAGTCAAAATGACTGGGATGAGCAGTTCTTC. The chain is built from TRBV10-1 and TRBJ2-1, with D unresolved. Germline lookup yields CDR1 WNHNN and CDR2 SYGVQD (reference sequence). The CDR3 has 13 residues. Trimming pared 5 bases from V and 8 bases from J, leaving 13 bases between.

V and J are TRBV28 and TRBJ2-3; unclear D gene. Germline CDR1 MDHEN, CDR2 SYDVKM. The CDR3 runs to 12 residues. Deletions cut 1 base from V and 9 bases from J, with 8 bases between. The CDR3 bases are TGTGCCAGCAGTTTATTTGAAGGCACGCAGTATTTT. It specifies CASSLFEGTQYF.

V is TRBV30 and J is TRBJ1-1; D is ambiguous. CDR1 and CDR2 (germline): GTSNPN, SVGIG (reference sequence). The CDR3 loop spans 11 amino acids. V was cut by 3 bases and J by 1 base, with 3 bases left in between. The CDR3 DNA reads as TGTGCCTGGAGGGAGAACACTGAAGCTTTCTTT. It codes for CAWRENTEAFF. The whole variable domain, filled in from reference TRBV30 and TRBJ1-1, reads SQTIHQWPATLVQPVGSPLSLECTVEGTSNPNLYWYRQAAGRGLQLLFYSVGIGQISSEVPQNLSASRPQDRQFILSSKKLLLSDSGFYLCAWRENTEAFFGQGTRLTVV.

Here the CDR3 reads CASSPPEVPYGYTF. The DNA for the CDR3 is TGTGCCAGCTCACCTCCTGAGGTTCCCTATGGCTACACCTTC. The chain uses TRBV18 and TRBJ1-2; no reliable D call. Germline V gives CDR1 KGHSH, CDR2 LQKENI. With 3 bases removed from V and 4 bases from J, the gap between germline ends came to 12 bases. The CDR3 is made up of 14 amino acids.

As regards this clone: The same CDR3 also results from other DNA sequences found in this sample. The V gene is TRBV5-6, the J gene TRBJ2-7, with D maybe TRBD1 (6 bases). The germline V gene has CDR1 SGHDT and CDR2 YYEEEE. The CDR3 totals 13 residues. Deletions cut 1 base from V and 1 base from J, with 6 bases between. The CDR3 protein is CASSLTGSYEQYF. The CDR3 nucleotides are TGTGCCAGCAGCTTGACAGGGTCCTACGAGCAGTACTTC. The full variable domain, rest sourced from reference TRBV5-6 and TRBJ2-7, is DAGVTQSPTHLIKTRGQQVTLRCSPKSGHDTVSWYQQALGQGPQFIFQYYEEEERQRGNFPDRFSGHQFPNYSSELNVNALLLGDSALYLCASSLTGSYEQYFGPGTRLTVT.

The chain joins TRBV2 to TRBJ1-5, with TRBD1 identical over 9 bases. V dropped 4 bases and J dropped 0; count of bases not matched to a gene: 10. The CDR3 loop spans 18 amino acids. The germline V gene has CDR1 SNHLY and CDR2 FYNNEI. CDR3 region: CASSVGHRDRVSNQPQHF. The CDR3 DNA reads TGTGCCAGCAGTGTCGGCCACCGGGACAGGGTTAGCAATCAGCCCCAGCATTTT.

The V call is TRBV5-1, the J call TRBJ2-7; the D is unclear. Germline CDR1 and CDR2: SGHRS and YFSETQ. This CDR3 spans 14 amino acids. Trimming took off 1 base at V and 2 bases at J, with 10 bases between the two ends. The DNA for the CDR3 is TGCGCCAGCAGCTTGATGTCGGACGCCTACGAGCAGTACTTC. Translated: CASSLMSDAYEQYF.

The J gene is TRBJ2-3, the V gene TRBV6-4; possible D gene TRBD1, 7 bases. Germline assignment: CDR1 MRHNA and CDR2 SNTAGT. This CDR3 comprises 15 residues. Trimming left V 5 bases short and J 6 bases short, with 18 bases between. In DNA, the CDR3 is TGTGCCAGCAGTTTACTAGCAGGGGGGTCGGATACGCAGTATTTT. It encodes CASSLLAGGSDTQYF.

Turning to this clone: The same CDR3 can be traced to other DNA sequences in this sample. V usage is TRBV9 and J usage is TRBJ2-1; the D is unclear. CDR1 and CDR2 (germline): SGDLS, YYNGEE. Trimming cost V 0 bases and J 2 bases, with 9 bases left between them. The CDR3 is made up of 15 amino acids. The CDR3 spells CASSVDGPPYNEQFF. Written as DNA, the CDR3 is TGTGCCAGCAGCGTAGATGGGCCCCCCTACAATGAGCAGTTCTTC.